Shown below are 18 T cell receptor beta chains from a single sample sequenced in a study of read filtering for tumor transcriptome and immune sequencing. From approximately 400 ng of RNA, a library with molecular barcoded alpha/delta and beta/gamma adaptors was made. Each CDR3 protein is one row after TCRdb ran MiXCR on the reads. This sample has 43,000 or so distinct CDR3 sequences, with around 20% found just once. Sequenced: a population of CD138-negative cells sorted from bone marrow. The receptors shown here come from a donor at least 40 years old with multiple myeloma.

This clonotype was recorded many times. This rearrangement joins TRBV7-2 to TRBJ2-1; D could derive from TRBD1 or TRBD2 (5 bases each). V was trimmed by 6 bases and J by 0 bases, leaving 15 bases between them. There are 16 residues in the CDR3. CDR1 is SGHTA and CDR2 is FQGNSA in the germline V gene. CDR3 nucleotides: TGTGCCAGCAGGACCCGGGGCGGCGGCTCCTACAATGAGCAGTTCTTC. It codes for CASRTRGGGSYNEQFF.

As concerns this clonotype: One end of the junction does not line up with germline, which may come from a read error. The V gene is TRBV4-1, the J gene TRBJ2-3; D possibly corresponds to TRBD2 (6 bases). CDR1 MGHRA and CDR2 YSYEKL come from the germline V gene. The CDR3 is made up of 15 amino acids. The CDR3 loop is CTSSQVSGGTDTQYF. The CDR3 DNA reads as TGCACCAGCAGCCAAGTGTCGGGGGGCACAGATACGCAGTATTTT.

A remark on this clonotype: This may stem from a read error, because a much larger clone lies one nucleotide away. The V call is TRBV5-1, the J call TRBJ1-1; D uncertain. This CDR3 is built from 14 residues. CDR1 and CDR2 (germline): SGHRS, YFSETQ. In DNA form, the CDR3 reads TGCTCCAGCAGCTCCGGAATTAAGAACACTGAAGCTTTCTTT. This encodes CSSSSGIKNTEAFF. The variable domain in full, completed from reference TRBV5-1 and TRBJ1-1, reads KAGVTQTPRYLIKTRGQQVTLSCSPISGHRSVSWYQQTPGQGLQFLFEYFSETQRNKGNFPGRFSGRQFSNSRSEMNVSTLELGDSALYLCSSSSGIKNTEAFFGQGTRLTVV.

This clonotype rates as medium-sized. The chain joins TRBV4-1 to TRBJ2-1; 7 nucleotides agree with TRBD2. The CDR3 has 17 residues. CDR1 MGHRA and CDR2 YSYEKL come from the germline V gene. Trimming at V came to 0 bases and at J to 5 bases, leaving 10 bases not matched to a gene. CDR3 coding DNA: TGCGCCAGCAGCCAAGATTGGTCGGGAGGCAAACACAATGAGCAGTTCTTC. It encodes CASSQDWSGGKHNEQFF.

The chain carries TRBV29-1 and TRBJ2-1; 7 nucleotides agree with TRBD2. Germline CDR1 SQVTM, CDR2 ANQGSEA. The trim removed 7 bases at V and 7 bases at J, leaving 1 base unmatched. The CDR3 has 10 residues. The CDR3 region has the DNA TGCAGCGGGGGGGGTAATGAGCAGTTCTTC. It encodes CSGGGNEQFF.

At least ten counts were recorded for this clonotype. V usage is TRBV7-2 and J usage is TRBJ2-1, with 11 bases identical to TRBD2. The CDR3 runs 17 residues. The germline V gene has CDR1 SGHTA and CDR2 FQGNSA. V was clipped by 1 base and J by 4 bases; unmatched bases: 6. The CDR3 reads CASSLVGTSGHYNEQFF. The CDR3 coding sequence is TGTGCCAGCAGCTTAGTGGGGACTAGCGGCCATTACAATGAGCAGTTCTTC.

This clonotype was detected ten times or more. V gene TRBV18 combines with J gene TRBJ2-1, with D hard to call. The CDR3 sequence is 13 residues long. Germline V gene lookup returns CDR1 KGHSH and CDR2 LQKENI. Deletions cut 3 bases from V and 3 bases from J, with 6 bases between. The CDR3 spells CASSPSNYNEQFF. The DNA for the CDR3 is TGTGCCAGCTCACCGTCCAACTACAATGAGCAGTTCTTC.

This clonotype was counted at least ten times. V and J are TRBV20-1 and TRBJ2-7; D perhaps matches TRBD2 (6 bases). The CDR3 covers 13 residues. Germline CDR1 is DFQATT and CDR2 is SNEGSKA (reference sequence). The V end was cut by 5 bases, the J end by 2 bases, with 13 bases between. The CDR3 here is CSAPGVLPYEQYF. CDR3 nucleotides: TGCAGTGCTCCGGGAGTTCTCCCCTACGAGCAGTACTTC.

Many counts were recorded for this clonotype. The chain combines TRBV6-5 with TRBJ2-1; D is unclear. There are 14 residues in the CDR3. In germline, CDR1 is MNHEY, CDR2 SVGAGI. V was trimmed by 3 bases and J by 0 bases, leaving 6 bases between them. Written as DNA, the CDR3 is TGTGCCAGCAGTTATGGAAGCTCCTACAATGAGCAGTTCTTC. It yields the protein CASSYGSSYNEQFF.

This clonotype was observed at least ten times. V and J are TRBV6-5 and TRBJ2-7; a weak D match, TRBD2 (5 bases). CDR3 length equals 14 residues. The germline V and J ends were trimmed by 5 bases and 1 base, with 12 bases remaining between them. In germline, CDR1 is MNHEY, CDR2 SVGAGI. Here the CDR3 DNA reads TGTGCCAGCAGTCCGGGCCGGGGTTCCTACGAGCAGTACTTC. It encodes CASSPGRGSYEQYF.

DNA for the CDR3: TGTGCCAGCAGCTTACGACCGTTTGAAGCTTTCTTT. Translating gives CASSLRPFEAFF. The chain combines TRBV7-9 with TRBJ1-1; no clear D gene. The germline gives CDR1 SEHNR, CDR2 FQNEAQ (reference sequence). V dropped 2 bases and J dropped 7 bases, with 8 bases sitting between them. The CDR3 has 12 residues.

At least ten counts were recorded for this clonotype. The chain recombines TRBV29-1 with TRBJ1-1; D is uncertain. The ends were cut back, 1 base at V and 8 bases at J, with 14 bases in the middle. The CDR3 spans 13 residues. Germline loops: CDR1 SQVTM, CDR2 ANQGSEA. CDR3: CSVEVVVRGEAFF. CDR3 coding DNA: TGCAGCGTTGAAGTTGTTGTGCGGGGAGAAGCTTTCTTT.

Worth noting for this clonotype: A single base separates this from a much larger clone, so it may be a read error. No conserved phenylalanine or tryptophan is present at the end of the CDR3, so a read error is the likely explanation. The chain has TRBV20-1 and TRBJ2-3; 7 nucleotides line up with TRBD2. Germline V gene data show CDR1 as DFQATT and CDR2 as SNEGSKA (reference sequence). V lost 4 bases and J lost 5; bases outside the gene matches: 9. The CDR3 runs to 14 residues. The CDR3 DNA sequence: TGCAGTGCTAACGGGCGGGAGCGGAGAGATACGCAGTATATT. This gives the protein CSANGRERRDTQYI.

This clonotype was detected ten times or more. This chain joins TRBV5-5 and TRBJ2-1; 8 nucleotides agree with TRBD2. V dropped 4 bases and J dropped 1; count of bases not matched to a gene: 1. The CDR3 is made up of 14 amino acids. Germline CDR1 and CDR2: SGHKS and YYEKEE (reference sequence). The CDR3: CASSPGGSYNEQFF. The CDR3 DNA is TGTGCCAGCAGCCCGGGGGGGTCCTACAATGAGCAGTTCTTC.

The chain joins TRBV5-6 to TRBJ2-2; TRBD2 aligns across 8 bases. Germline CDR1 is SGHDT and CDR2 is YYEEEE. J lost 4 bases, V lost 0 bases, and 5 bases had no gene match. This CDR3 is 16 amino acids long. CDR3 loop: CASSLAGGGSTGELFF. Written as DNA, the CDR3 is TGTGCCAGCAGCTTGGCCGGGGGGGGTAGCACCGGGGAGCTGTTTTTT. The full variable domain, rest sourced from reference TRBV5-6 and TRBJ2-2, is DAGVTQSPTHLIKTRGQQVTLRCSPKSGHDTVSWYQQALGQGPQFIFQYYEEEERQRGNFPDRFSGHQFPNYSSELNVNALLLGDSALYLCASSLAGGGSTGELFFGEGSRLTVL.

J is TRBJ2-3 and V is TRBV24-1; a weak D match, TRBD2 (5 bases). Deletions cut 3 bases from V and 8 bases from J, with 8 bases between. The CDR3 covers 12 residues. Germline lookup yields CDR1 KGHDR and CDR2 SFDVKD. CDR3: CATSDARGTQYF. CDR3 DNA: TGTGCCACCAGTGATGCCCGGGGTACGCAGTATTTT.

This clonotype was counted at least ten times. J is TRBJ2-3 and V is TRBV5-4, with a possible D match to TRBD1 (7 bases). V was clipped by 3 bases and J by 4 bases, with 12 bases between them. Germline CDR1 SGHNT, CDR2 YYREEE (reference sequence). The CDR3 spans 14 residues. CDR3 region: CASSSPGGPDTQYF. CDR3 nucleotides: TGTGCCAGCAGCTCCCCAGGGGGGCCAGATACGCAGTATTTT.

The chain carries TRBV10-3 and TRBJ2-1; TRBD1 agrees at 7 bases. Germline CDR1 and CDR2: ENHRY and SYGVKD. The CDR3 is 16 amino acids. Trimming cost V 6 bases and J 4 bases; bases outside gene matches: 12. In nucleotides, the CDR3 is TGTGCCATCAGCCGGGATAAAAGGGGGCGTTACAATGAGCAGTTCTTC. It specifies CAISRDKRGRYNEQFF.